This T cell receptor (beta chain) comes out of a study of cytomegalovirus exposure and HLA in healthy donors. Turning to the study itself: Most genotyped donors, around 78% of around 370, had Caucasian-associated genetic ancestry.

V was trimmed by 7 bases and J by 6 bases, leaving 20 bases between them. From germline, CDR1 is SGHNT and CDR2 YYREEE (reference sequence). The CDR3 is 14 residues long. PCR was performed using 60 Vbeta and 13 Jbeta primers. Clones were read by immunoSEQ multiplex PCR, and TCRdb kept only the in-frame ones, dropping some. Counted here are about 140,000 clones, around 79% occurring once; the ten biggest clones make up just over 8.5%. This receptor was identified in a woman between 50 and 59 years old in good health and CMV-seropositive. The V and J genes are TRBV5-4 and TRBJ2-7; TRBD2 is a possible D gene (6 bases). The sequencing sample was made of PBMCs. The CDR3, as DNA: TGTGCCAGCGCCGTCGGGGATTTGCGGGGCGAGCAGTACTTC. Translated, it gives CASAVGDLRGEQYF.